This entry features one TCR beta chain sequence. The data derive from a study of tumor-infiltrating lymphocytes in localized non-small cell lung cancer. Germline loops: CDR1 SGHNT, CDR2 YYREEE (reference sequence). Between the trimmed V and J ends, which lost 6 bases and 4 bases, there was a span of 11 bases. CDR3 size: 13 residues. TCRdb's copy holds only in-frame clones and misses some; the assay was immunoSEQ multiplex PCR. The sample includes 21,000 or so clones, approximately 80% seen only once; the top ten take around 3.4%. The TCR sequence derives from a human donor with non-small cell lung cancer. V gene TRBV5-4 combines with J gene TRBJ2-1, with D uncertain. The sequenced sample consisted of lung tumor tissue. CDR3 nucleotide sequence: TGTGCCAGCACCCGTCAGGAATACAATGAGCAGTTCTTC. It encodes CASTRQEYNEQFF.